The 14 T cell receptor beta chains presented below share a single source sample, sequenced in a study of blood T cell repertoires in COVID-19. Method: immunoSEQ multiplex PCR; TCRdb's copy keeps in-frame clones and lacks some. Among nearly 300,000 clones listed, around nine tenths were seen once. Sequenced sample: PBMCs or T cells enriched from blood (not recorded which). The receptors were sampled from a woman aged 50 to 60 who had been exposed to COVID-19.

The chain combines TRBV7-2 with TRBJ1-5, with unresolved D. Germline V gene data show CDR1 as SGHTA and CDR2 as FQGNSA. This CDR3 is 15 amino acids long. Trimming pared 2 bases from V and 4 bases from J, leaving 12 bases between. The CDR3 loop reads CASSLLRDINQPQHF. The CDR3 bases are TGTGCCAGCAGCTTACTCCGAGACATTAATCAGCCCCAGCATTTT.

V gene TRBV3-1 (or the pseudogene TRBV3-2) combines with J gene TRBJ2-3, with 8 bases fitting TRBD2. This CDR3 has 16 amino acids. Germline CDR1 is LGHDT and CDR2 is YNNKEL (reference sequence). Trimming at V came to 4 bases and at J to 0 bases, leaving 6 bases not matched to a gene. CDR3 nucleotides: TGTGCCAGCAGCCCCGTCCGGGGGGGTAGCACAGATACGCAGTATTTT. Amino acids: CASSPVRGGSTDTQYF.

The rearrangement joins TRBV5-8 to TRBJ1-6; D gene ambiguous. The CDR3 is 14 residues long. The germline gives CDR1 SGHTS, CDR2 YDEGEE. Trimming cost V 2 bases and J 9 bases, with 12 bases left between them. The CDR3 DNA is TGTGCCAGCAGCTTACGGGGTAGGATTTCACCCCTCCACTTT. Protein: CASSLRGRISPLHF.

Concerning this clone: Additional DNA sequences in this sample encode the identical CDR3. The chain links TRBV3-1 (or the pseudogene TRBV3-2) to TRBJ1-1, with D uncertain. The CDR3 length is 14 residues. From germline, CDR1 is LGHDT and CDR2 YNNKEL (reference sequence). V gave up 1 base and J gave up 4 bases, with 10 bases separating them. CDR3 sequence reads: CASSQGGGGTEAFF. In nucleotides, the CDR3 is TGTGCCAGCAGCCAAGGAGGCGGTGGCACTGAAGCTTTCTTT.

V and J are TRBV4-2 and TRBJ1-1; 8 positions agree with TRBD1. There are 17 residues in the CDR3. With V trimmed by 0 bases and J by 8 bases, 14 bases remained unmatched. Germline V gene lookup returns CDR1 LGHNA and CDR2 YNFKEQ. In DNA form, the CDR3 reads TGTGCCAGCAGCCAAGACGCCAGGGGGCGTGTGGGGACCGAAGCTTTCTTT. Its translation is CASSQDARGRVGTEAFF.

The chain joins TRBV5-1 to TRBJ2-7; 8 positions agree with TRBD2. The CDR3 spans 12 residues. Germline lookup yields CDR1 SGHRS and CDR2 YFSETQ. V was clipped by 4 bases and J by 3 bases; unmatched bases: 0. The CDR3 coding sequence is TGCGCCAGCAGCGCGGGGGGCTACGAGCAGTACTTC. Encoded protein: CASSAGGYEQYF.

This rearrangement joins TRBV5-1 to TRBJ1-2, with 11 bases fitting TRBD1. The trim removed 0 bases at V and 6 bases at J, leaving 4 bases unmatched. The CDR3 spans 15 residues. CDR1 is SGHRS, CDR2 YFSETQ, per germline. Written as DNA, the CDR3 is TGCGCCAGCAGCTTGGAGGACAGGGGGCCCCATGGCTACACCTTC. Translated: CASSLEDRGPHGYTF.

The chain employs TRBV7-2 and TRBJ2-3, with D perhaps matching TRBD1 (7 bases). This CDR3 comprises 15 residues. Trimming shortened V by 5 bases and J by 5 bases, and 17 bases separated the two germline ends. Germline CDR1 and CDR2: SGHTA and FQGNSA. The CDR3 region is CASSETGRSLDTQYF. The CDR3 DNA reads as TGTGCCAGCAGCGAGACAGGGAGGTCTCTAGATACGCAGTATTTT. Looking up the rest from reference TRBV7-2 and TRBJ2-3 gives the full variable domain: GAGVSQSPSNKVTEKGKDVELRCDPISGHTALYWYRQSLGQGLEFLIYFQGNSAPDKSGLPSDRFSAERTGGSVSTLTIQRTQQEDSAVYLCASSETGRSLDTQYFGPGTRLTVL.

The V and J genes are TRBV5-1 and TRBJ1-4; D perhaps matches TRBD1 (6 bases). Trimming left V 5 bases short and J 4 bases short, with 12 bases between. The V gene's germline CDR1 is SGHRS and CDR2 YFSETQ. This CDR3 spans 14 amino acids. The CDR3 is CASRAQGINEKLFF. The CDR3 DNA sequence: TGCGCCAGCAGGGCTCAGGGGATTAATGAAAAACTGTTTTTT.

This clone was detected a few times. The chain links TRBV5-1 to TRBJ2-4, with 8 bases fitting TRBD2. Germline-derived CDR1 and CDR2 are SGHRS and YFSETQ. The CDR3 is 15 residues long. V was pared by 2 bases and J by 3 bases, with 4 bases of the junction left unmatched. The CDR3 region is CASSLYSGDKNIQYF. CDR3 coding DNA: TGCGCCAGCAGCTTATATAGCGGGGACAAAAACATTCAGTACTTC.

The chain joins TRBV7-6 to TRBJ2-3, with TRBD2 identical over 8 bases. This CDR3 comprises 15 residues. Germline loops: CDR1 SGHVS, CDR2 FNYEAQ. V gave up 5 bases and J gave up 10 bases; unmatched junction bases: 14. The CDR3 loop reads CASSPGGSGAGAQYF. CDR3 DNA sequence: TGTGCCAGCAGCCCGGGGGGGAGTGGCGCGGGAGCGCAGTATTTT. The full variable domain, rest sourced from reference TRBV7-6 and TRBJ2-3, is GAGVSQSPRYKVTKRGQDVALRCDPISGHVSLYWYRQALGQGPEFLTYFNYEAQQDKSGLPNDRFSAERPEGSISTLTIQRTEQRDSAMYRCASSPGGSGAGAQYFGPGTRLTVL.

The V gene is TRBV4-1, the J gene TRBJ2-2; 8 positions match TRBD2. J was trimmed by 8 bases and V by 1 base; bases with no gene match: 12. Germline V CDR1 and CDR2: MGHRA, YSYEKL. The CDR3 totals 17 residues. The CDR3 region is CASSQVAGGISFGELFF. The CDR3 DNA sequence: TGCGCCAGCAGCCAAGTGGCGGGGGGCATATCTTTTGGGGAGCTGTTTTTT.

The CDR3 protein is CASSSRLAGPQETQYF. CDR3 nucleotide sequence: TGTGCCAGCAGCTCCCGTCTAGCGGGCCCCCAAGAGACCCAGTACTTC. V usage is TRBV7-2 and J usage is TRBJ2-5, with 8 bases aligning to TRBD2. The CDR3 length is 16 residues. J lost 1 base, V lost 4 bases, and 8 bases had no gene match. In germline, CDR1 is SGHTA, CDR2 FQGNSA.

The chain joins TRBV2 to TRBJ1-2, with 10 bases aligning to TRBD1. The V gene end was trimmed by 6 bases and the J gene end by 4 bases; junction bases not matched to a gene: 8. Germline assignment: CDR1 SNHLY and CDR2 FYNNEI. The CDR3 is 15 residues long. The CDR3 sequence: CASRDRGRWGYGYTF. The DNA for the CDR3 is TGTGCCAGCAGAGACAGGGGGCGTTGGGGCTATGGCTACACCTTC.